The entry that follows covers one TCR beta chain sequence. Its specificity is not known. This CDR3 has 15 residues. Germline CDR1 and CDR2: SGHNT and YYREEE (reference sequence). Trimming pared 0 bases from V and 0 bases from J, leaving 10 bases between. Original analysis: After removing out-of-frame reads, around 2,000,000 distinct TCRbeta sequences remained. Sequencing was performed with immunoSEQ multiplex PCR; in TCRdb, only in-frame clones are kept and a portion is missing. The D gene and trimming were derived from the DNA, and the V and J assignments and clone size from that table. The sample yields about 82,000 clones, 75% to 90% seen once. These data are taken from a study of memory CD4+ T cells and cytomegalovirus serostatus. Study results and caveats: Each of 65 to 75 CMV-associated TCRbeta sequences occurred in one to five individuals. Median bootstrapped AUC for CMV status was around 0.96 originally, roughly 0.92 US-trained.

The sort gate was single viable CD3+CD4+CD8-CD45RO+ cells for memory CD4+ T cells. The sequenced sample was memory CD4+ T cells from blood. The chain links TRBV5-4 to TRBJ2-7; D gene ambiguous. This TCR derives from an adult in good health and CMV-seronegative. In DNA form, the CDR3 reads TGTGCCAGCAGCTTGGGCCTAGTGGGCTCCTACGAGCAGTACTTC. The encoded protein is CASSLGLVGSYEQYF.